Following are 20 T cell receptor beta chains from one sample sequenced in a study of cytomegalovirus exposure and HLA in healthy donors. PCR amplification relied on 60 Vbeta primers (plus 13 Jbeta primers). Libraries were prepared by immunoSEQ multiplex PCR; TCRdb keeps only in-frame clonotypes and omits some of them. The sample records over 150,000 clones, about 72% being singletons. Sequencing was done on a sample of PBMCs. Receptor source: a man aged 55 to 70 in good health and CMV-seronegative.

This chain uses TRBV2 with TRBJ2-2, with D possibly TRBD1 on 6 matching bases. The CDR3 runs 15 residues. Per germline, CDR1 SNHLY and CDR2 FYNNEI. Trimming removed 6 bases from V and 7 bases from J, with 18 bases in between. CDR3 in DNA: TGTGCCAGCAGCCCAGATACAGGGTTCGGCGGGGAGCTGTTTTTT. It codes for CASSPDTGFGGELFF.

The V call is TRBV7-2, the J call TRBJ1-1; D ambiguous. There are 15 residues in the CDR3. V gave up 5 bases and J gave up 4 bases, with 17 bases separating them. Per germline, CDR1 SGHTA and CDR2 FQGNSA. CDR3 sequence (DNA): TGTGCCAGCAGCCCCCGGGGTGATCGTCGCACTGAAGCTTTCTTT. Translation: CASSPRGDRRTEAFF. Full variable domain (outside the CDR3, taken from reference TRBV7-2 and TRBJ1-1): GAGVSQSPSNKVTEKGKDVELRCDPISGHTALYWYRQSLGQGLEFLIYFQGNSAPDKSGLPSDRFSAERTGGSVSTLTIQRTQQEDSAVYLCASSPRGDRRTEAFFGQGTRLTVV.

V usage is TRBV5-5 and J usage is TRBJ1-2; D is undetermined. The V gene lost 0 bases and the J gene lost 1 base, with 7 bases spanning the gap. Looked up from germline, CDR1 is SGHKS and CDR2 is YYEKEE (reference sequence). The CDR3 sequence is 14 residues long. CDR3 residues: CASSLAGSNYGYTF. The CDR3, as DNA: TGTGCCAGCAGCTTGGCTGGGAGTAACTATGGCTACACCTTC.

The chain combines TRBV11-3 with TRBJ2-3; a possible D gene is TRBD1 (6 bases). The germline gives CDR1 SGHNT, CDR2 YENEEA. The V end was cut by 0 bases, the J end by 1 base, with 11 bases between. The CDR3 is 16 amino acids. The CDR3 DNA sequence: TGTGCCAGCAGCTTAGATGGGGGCGACGGCACAGATACGCAGTATTTT. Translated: CASSLDGGDGTDTQYF.

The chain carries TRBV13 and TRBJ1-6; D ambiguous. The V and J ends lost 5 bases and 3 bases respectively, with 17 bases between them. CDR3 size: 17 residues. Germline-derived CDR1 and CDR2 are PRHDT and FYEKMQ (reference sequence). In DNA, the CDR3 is TGTGCCAGCAGCCAGAGATTACTATTTCTCTATAATTCACCCCTCCACTTT. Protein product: CASSQRLLFLYNSPLHF.

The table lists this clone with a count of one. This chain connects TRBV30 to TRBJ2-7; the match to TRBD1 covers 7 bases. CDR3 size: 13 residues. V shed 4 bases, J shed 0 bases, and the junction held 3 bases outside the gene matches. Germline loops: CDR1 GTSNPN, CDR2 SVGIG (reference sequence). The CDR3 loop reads CAWIRGSSYEQYF. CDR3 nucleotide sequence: TGTGCCTGGATCAGGGGGAGCTCCTACGAGCAGTACTTC.

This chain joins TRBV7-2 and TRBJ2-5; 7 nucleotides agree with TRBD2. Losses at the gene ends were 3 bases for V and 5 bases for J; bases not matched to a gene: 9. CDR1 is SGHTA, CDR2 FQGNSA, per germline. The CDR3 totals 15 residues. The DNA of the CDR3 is TGTGCCAGCAGCTTGGATGGGATGGGGGGGGAGACCCAGTACTTC. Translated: CASSLDGMGGETQYF.

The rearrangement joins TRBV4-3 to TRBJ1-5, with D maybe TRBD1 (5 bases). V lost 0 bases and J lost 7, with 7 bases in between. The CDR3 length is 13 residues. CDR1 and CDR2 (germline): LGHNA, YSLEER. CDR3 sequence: CASSQENRQPQHF. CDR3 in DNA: TGCGCCAGCAGCCAAGAGAACAGGCAGCCCCAGCATTTT.

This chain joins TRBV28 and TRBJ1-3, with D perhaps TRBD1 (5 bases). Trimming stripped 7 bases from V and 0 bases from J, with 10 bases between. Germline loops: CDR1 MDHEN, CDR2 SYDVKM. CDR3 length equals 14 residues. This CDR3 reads CASTTGASGNTIYF. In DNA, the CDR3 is TGTGCCAGCACTACTGGGGCCTCTGGAAACACCATATATTTT.

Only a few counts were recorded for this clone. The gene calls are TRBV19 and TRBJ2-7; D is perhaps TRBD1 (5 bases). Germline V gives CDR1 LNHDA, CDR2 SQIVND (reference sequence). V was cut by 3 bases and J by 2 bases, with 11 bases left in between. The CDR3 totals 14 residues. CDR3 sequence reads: CASSIGQGTYEQYF. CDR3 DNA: TGTGCCAGTAGTATCGGGCAGGGCACCTACGAGCAGTACTTC.

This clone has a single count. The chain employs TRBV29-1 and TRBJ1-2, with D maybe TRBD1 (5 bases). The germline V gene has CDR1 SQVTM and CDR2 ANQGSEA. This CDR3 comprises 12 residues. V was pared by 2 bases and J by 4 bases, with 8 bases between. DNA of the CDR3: TGCAGCGTTGAACCTGGGGCCTATGGCTACACCTTC. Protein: CSVEPGAYGYTF.

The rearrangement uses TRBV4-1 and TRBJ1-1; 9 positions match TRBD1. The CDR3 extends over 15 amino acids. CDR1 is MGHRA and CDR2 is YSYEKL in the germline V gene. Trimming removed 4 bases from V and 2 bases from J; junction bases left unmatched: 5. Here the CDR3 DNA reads TGCGCCAGCAGCCCACCGGGACAGGGAAACACTGAAGCTTTCTTT. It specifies CASSPPGQGNTEAFF.

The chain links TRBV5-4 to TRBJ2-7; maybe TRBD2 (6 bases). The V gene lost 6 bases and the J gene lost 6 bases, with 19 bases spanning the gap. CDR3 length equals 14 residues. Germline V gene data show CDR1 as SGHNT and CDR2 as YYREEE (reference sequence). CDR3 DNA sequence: TGTGCCAGCACCGCGGGACTCCTTTCTGGCGAGCAGTACTTC. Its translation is CASTAGLLSGEQYF.

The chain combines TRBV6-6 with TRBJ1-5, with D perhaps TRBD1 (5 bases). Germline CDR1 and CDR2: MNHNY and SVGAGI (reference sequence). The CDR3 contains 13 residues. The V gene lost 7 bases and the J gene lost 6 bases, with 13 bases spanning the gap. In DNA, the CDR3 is TGTGCCAGCATCAACGGGGGTGTTCAGCCCCAGCATTTT. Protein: CASINGGVQPQHF.

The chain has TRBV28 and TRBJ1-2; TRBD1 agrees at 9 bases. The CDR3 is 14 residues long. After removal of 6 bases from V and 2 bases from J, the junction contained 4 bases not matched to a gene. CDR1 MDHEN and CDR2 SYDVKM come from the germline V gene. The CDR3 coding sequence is TGTGCCAGCAGAACAGGGGGCGCAAACTATGGCTACACCTTC. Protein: CASRTGGANYGYTF.

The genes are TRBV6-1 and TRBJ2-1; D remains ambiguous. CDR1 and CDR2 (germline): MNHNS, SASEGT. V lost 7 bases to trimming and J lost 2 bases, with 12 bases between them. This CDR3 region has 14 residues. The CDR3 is CASITTSAYNEQFF. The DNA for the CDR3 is TGTGCCAGCATAACTACCTCCGCCTACAATGAGCAGTTCTTC.

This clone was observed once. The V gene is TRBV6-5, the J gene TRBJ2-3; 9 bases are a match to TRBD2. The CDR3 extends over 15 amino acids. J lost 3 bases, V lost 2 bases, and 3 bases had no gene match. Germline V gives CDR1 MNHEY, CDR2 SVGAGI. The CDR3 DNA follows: TGTGCCAGCAGTTACATTGCGGGAGGGACAGATACGCAGTATTTT. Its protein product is CASSYIAGGTDTQYF.

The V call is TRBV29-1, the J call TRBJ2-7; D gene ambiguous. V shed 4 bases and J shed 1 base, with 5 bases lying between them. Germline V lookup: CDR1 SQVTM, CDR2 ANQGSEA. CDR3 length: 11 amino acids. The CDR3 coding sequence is TGCAGCGTTGTTATATCCTACGAGCAGTACTTC. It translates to CSVVISYEQYF.

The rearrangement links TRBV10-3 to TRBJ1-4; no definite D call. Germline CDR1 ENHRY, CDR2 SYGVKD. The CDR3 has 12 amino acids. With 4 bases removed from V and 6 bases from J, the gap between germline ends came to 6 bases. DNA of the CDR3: TGTGCCATCAGTGCCTCGGATGAAAAACTGTTTTTT. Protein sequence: CAISASDEKLFF.

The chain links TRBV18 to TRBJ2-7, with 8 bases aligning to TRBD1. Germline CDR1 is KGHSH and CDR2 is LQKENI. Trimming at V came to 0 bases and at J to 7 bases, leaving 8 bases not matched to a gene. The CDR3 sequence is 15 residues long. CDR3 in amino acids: CASSPPRTGTSEQYF. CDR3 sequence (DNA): TGTGCCAGCTCACCACCTCGGACAGGGACGAGTGAGCAGTACTTC.